The subject of this entry is one TCR beta chain. Its antigen is unknown. Pregnant or lactating patients were excluded, as were those with uncontrolled infection or other autoimmune disease. The data belong to a study of T cells in Graves' hyperthyroidism and ophthalmopathy. Study observations and caveats: In the analysis, a 13 V-J model separated ophthalmopathy from stable hyperthyroidism. Prediction of ophthalmopathy progression came a median roughly 6.7 months pre-onset. Most expanded thyroid clonotypes above 0.001 also appeared in blood.

The CDR3 regions of TCR beta were amplified from RNA transcripts. A set of HTBI primers served as the primers for a first-round RT-PCR of the TCR CDR3. TCRdb ran MiXCR on the multiplex PCR reads and lists one entry per CDR3 protein. The repertoire includes fewer than 55,000 distinct CDR3 sequences, approximately 50% of them detected once, and roughly a third sits in the top ten. The V and J ends lost 8 bases and 3 bases respectively, with 5 bases between them. From germline, CDR1 is WSHSY and CDR2 SAAADI. The CDR3 is 10 amino acids. Material: peripheral blood or thyroid tissue (not recorded which). The sequence came from a man aged 18 to 30 with Graves' hyperthyroidism. The genes are TRBV10-2 and TRBJ2-7; D is undetermined. The DNA of the CDR3 is TGCGCCAGCGGAGACTACGAGCAGTACTTC. It specifies CASGDYEQYF.